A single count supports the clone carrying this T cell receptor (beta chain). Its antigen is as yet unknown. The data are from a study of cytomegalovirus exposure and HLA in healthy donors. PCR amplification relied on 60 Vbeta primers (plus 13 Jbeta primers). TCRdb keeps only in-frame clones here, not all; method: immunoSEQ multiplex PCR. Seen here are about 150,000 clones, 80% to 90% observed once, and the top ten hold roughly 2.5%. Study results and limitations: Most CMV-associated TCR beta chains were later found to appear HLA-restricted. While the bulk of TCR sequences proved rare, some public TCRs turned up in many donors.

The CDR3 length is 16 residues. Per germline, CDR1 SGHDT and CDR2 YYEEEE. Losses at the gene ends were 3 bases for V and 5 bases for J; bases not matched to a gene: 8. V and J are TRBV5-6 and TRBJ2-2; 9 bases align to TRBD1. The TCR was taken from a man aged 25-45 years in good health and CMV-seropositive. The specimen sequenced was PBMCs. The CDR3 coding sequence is TGTGCCAGCAGCTGGGGGTACAGGGGGCGTACCGGGGAGCTGTTTTTT. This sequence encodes CASSWGYRGRTGELFF.